These 9 T cell receptor beta chains originate from one sample sequenced in a study of T cells in Graves' hyperthyroidism and ophthalmopathy. RNA transcripts were the template for amplifying TCR beta CDR3 regions. The study used the HTBI primer set for a first-round RT-PCR of the TCR CDR3. TCRdb independently ran MiXCR on the multiplex PCR reads; one entry per CDR3 protein. The data hold around 720,000 distinct CDR3 sequences, with 30% to 40% observed a single time. Sequencing used blood. The receptors come from a woman aged 40 to 49 with Graves' hyperthyroidism.

This clonotype was observed at least ten times. One junction end disagrees with the germline gene, perhaps due to a read error. The V and J genes are TRBV6-2 or TRBV6-3 and TRBJ2-5, with D perhaps assigned TRBD1 or TRBD2 (5 bases each). CDR1 and CDR2 from the germline V gene are MNHEY and SVGEGT. CDR3 length: 12 amino acids. CDR3 DNA sequence: TGTGCCAGCAGTTACGGCTCCCCGGGACGGCACTTC. It codes for CASSYGSPGRHF.

There are many counts of this clonotype. The V call is TRBV19, the J call TRBJ2-7, with 7 bases that match TRBD1. V lost 10 bases to trimming and J lost 9 bases; unmatched junction nucleotides: 9. The germline V gene encodes CDR1 LNHDA and CDR2 SQIVND (reference sequence). This CDR3 has 11 residues. The CDR3 DNA reads as TGTGCCAACGCACGAAACAGGGGGCAGTACTTC. It specifies CANARNRGQYF.

V is TRBV20-1 and J is TRBJ2-5; 7 nucleotides agree with TRBD2. V was clipped by 1 base and J by 1 base; unmatched bases: 12. Germline V lookup: CDR1 DFQATT, CDR2 SNEGSKA (reference sequence). This CDR3 region has 17 residues. CDR3 loop: CSARGGGNPKLQETQYF. The CDR3 coding sequence is TGCAGTGCTAGAGGGGGGGGGAATCCTAAGCTCCAAGAGACCCAGTACTTC.

The rearrangement links TRBV7-2 to TRBJ2-5; D gene unclear. Germline lookup yields CDR1 SGHTA and CDR2 FQGNSA. V was trimmed by 2 bases and J by 1 base, leaving 11 bases between them. This CDR3 is 15 amino acids long. The DNA of the CDR3 is TGTGCCAGCAGCTTAAGACAAAACCTCCAAGAGACCCAGTACTTC. This codes for CASSLRQNLQETQYF.

A note on this clonotype: A much larger clonotype is one base distant, so this may be a read error. The gene calls are TRBV7-9 and TRBJ1-2; D possibly corresponds to TRBD1 (5 bases). Germline assignment: CDR1 SEHNR and CDR2 FQNEAQ (reference sequence). CDR3 length: 13 residues. Trimming took 4 bases from V and 8 from J, leaving 14 bases between them. The CDR3 coding sequence is TGTGCCAGCAGCTCCGCCGGGGCGTGGGGCTACACCTTC. Translation gives CASSSAGAWGYTF.

This rearrangement joins TRBV4-1 to TRBJ1-5; the D gene is possibly TRBD1 (5 bases). Germline-derived CDR1 and CDR2 are MGHRA and YSYEKL. Trimming left V 2 bases short and J 4 bases short, with 15 bases between. The CDR3 runs 16 residues. In DNA form, the CDR3 reads TGCGCCAGCAGCCAAACCCTCGGGACGGTAAATCAGCCCCAGCATTTT. Amino acid sequence: CASSQTLGTVNQPQHF.

The chain uses TRBV27 and TRBJ1-2, with D tentatively TRBD1 (5 bases). Germline CDR1 reads MNHEY; CDR2 reads SMNVEV (reference sequence). Between the trimmed V and J ends, which lost 3 bases and 6 bases, there was a span of 11 bases. The CDR3 extends over 13 amino acids. The CDR3 loop reads CASSFMQGDGYTF. CDR3 DNA: TGTGCCAGCAGTTTCATGCAGGGAGATGGCTACACCTTC.

This clonotype was detected ten times or more. The chain recombines TRBV10-3 with TRBJ1-1; no reliable D call. CDR1 and CDR2 from the germline V gene are ENHRY and SYGVKD. The CDR3 is 14 amino acids. V was clipped by 2 bases and J by 1 base, with 8 bases between them. The CDR3 DNA reads TGTGCCATCAGTGAGGGGCTGCAGAACACTGAAGCTTTCTTT. Its protein is CAISEGLQNTEAFF.

At least ten counts were recorded for this clonotype. V usage is TRBV10-3 and J usage is TRBJ2-7, with D uncertain. The CDR3 runs to 14 residues. The V gene lost 6 bases and the J gene lost 5 bases, with 17 bases spanning the gap. The germline CDR1 and CDR2 sequences are ENHRY and SYGVKD. The CDR3 protein is CAIRSTETTDEQYF. CDR3 nucleotide sequence: TGTGCCATCAGGTCAACGGAAACTACGGACGAGCAGTACTTC.